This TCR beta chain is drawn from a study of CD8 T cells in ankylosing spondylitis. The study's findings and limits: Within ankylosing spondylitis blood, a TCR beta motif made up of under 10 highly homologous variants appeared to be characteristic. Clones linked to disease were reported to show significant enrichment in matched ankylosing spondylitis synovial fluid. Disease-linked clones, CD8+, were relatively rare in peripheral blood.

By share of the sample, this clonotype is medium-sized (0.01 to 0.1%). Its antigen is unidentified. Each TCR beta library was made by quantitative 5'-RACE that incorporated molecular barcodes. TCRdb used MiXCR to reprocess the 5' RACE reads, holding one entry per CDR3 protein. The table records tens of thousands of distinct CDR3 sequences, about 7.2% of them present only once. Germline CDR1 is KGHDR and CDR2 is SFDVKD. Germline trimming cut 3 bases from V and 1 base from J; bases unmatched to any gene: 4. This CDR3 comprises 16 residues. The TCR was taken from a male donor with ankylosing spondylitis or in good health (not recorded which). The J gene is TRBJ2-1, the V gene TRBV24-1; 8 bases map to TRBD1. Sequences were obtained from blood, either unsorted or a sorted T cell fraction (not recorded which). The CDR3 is CATSDTGGRSYNEQFF. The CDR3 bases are TGTGCCACCAGTGATACAGGGGGAAGGTCCTACAATGAGCAGTTCTTC.